The rows below give T cell receptor beta chains drawn from one sample of a study of T-cell memory formation after mild COVID-19. MiXCR was run by TCRdb on the 5' RACE reads, yielding one entry per CDR3 protein. The table has 140,000 or so distinct CDR3 sequences, 11% to 15% seen once. Sequenced input: PBMCs or a T cell subset sorted from them (not recorded which). All receptors come from an adult woman who had mild COVID-19 (a few samples of this study predate the infection). Cell type and time point are not known. Both conserved end residues are part of each CDR3. Each record gives: V gene, clone size, J gene, D gene, CDR3 length, CDR3 protein, CDR3 DNA. The D gene is left open where the match is weak. Rows may omit the clone size; those that give it use once, few, many or a size class.

>TRBV3-1|-|TRBJ2-2|-|16
CASSQDIASQTGELFF
TGTGCCAGCAGCCAAGATATAGCGTCTCAGACCGGGGAGCTGTTTTTT
>TRBV29-1|few|TRBJ2-2|TRBD1|14
CSVDGTENAGELFF
TGCAGCGTGGACGGGACAGAGAACGCCGGGGAGCTGTTTTTT
>TRBV12-3/TRBV12-4|-|TRBJ2-7|-|11
CASSFNYEQYF
TGTGCCAGCAGTTTTAACTACGAGCAGTACTTC
>TRBV19|many|TRBJ2-3|-|17
CASSIDPSAGGTDTQYF
TGTGCCAGTAGTATAGACCCCTCAGCGGGCGGGACAGATACGCAGTATTTT
>TRBV7-2|-|TRBJ2-7|TRBD2|16
CASSPWETSGNYEQYF
TGTGCCAGCAGCCCGTGGGAGACTAGCGGGAACTACGAGCAGTACTTC
>TRBV29-1|few|TRBJ2-7|-|12
CSVGTFSYEQYF
TGCAGCGTTGGGACTTTCTCCTACGAGCAGTACTTC
>TRBV21-1|-|TRBJ2-7|-|15
CASSKGGTPVYEQYF
TGTGCCAGCAGCAAAGGGGGGACACCCGTCTACGAGCAGTACTTC
>TRBV18|many|TRBJ2-1|-|12
CASDITAGEQFF
TGTGCCAGCGATATTACAGCTGGAGAGCAGTTCTTC
>TRBV3-1|many|TRBJ1-5|-|15
CASSQDGGSNQPQHF
TGTGCCAGCAGCCAAGACGGCGGTAGCAATCAGCCCCAGCATTTT
>TRBV4-1|many|TRBJ1-5|-|17
CASSQDLTRAVDQPQHF
TGCGCCAGCAGCCAAGACCTCACCCGGGCTGTTGATCAGCCCCAGCATTTT
>TRBV7-6|-|TRBJ2-2|-|14
CPSSLAPNTGELFF
TGTCCCAGCAGCTTAGCACCGAACACCGGGGAGCTGTTTTTT
>TRBV5-1|-|TRBJ1-1|-|13
CASSLSTGFEAFF
TGCGCCAGCAGCCTGTCGACAGGCTTTGAAGCTTTCTTT
>TRBV5-1|-|TRBJ2-1|-|15
CASSTGQGGYNEQFF
TGCGCCAGCAGCACCGGTCAGGGGGGATACAATGAGCAGTTCTTC
>TRBV11-3|-|TRBJ2-1|TRBD2|16
CASSLFAGGPNNEQFF
TGTGCCAGCAGCTTATTTGCGGGGGGGCCGAACAATGAGCAGTTCTTC
>TRBV7-9|-|TRBJ1-2|-|13
CASSLTAGYGYTF
TGTGCCAGCAGCCTCACGGCCGGTTATGGCTACACCTTC
>TRBV7-6|-|TRBJ2-3|TRBD2|16
CASSLGTGGPTDTQYF
TGTGCCAGCAGCTTAGGAACGGGGGGGCCCACAGATACGCAGTATTTT
>TRBV30|few|TRBJ2-1|-|14
CACSARGAYNEQFF
-
>TRBV29-1|few|TRBJ2-2|-|11
CSVGETGELFF
TGCAGCGTTGGTGAGACCGGGGAGCTGTTTTTT
>TRBV12-5|-|TRBJ1-1|TRBD1|15
CASGLGVTTGSKAFF
TGTGCTAGTGGTTTGGGCGTTACGACAGGGAGTAAAGCTTTCTTT
>TRBV15|-|TRBJ2-5|TRBD1|17
CATSRGWPGQGDETQYF
TGTGCCACCAGCAGAGGATGGCCGGGACAGGGGGACGAGACCCAGTACTTC
>TRBV24-1|-|TRBJ2-7|TRBD1|13
CATNHRQGYEQYF
TGTGCCACCAACCACCGACAGGGCTACGAGCAGTACTTC
>TRBV7-9|-|TRBJ2-3|-|15
CASSPRRGDTDTQYF
TGTGCCAGCAGCCCGAGGAGGGGGGACACAGATACGCAGTATTTT
>TRBV7-9|few|TRBJ1-1|-|15
CASTSGWTANTEAFF
TGTGCCAGCACCTCGGGATGGACAGCGAACACTGAAGCTTTCTTT
>TRBV24-1|few|TRBJ1-5|-|13
CATSWRGDQPQHF
TGTGCCACCAGTTGGCGGGGAGATCAGCCCCAGCATTTT
>TRBV7-9|few|TRBJ2-3|-|12
CASSLFPDTQYF
TGTGCCAGCAGCTTATTTCCGGATACGCAGTATTTT
>TRBV2|few|TRBJ2-7|TRBD2|17
CASIPTGGLARAYEQYF
TGTGCCAGCATTCCGACAGGTGGACTAGCGAGGGCCTACGAGCAGTACTTC
>TRBV10-2|-|TRBJ2-2|TRBD2|13
CAASAGDTGELFF
TGCGCCGCGTCAGCGGGGGACACCGGGGAGCTGTTTTTT
>TRBV20-1|-|TRBJ2-1|TRBD2|17
CSASGLAGEGSYNEQFF
TGCAGTGCTAGTGGTCTAGCGGGAGAGGGGTCCTACAATGAGCAGTTCTTC
>TRBV12-3/TRBV12-4|few|TRBJ2-2|TRBD1|16
CASSTRQGRNTGELFF
TGTGCCAGCAGTACCCGACAGGGGCGTAACACCGGGGAGCTGTTTTTT
>TRBV4-1|few|TRBJ2-3|-|14
CASSQEPGAIPQYF
TGCGCCAGCAGCCAAGAGCCGGGGGCGATCCCGCAGTATTTT
>TRBV6-2/TRBV6-3|few|TRBJ2-2|-|13
CASSPRLDGELFF
TGTGCCAGCAGTCCCCGACTAGACGGGGAGCTGTTTTTT
>TRBV5-6|once|TRBJ1-2|-|17
CASSLGQVTFGDYGYTF
TGTGCCAGCAGCTTGGGCCAGGTTACCTTTGGTGACTATGGCTACACCTTC
>TRBV12-3/TRBV12-4|-|TRBJ2-7|-|16
CASSLNSGADRNEQYF
TGTGCCAGCAGTTTAAATTCAGGGGCTGACAGGAACGAGCAGTACTTC
>TRBV5-1|few|TRBJ1-2|-|12
CASRAGALGYTF
TGCGCCAGCAGGGCAGGGGCTCTTGGCTACACCTTC
>TRBV2|-|TRBJ2-5|-|14
CASSGGALQETQYF
TGTGCCAGCAGTGGGGGGGCCCTCCAAGAGACCCAGTACTTC
>TRBV4-3|-|TRBJ1-1|TRBD1|17
CASSQVAGGEGNTEAFF
TGCGCCAGCAGCCAAGTAGCAGGGGGCGAGGGGAACACTGAAGCTTTCTTT
>TRBV6-2/TRBV6-3|-|TRBJ1-2|-|14
CASSYADGDYGYTF
TGTGCCAGCAGTTACGCCGACGGAGACTATGGCTACACCTTC
>TRBV5-1|few|TRBJ1-2|-|12
CASSSQRGGYTF
TGCGCCAGCAGCTCGCAGAGGGGTGGCTACACCTTC
>TRBV4-2|few|TRBJ2-7|-|14
CASSQGSAGYEQYF
TGTGCCAGCAGCCAAGGATCAGCCGGCTACGAGCAGTACTTC
>TRBV4-3|few|TRBJ1-4|-|15
CASSQEGQGDEKLFF
TGCGCCAGCAGCCAAGAGGGACAAGGAGATGAAAAACTGTTTTTT
>TRBV15|-|TRBJ1-5|-|15
CATSAVGESNQPQHF
TGTGCCACCAGCGCCGTCGGGGAAAGCAATCAGCCCCAGCATTTT
>TRBV30|-|TRBJ1-5|-|14
CAWSPDGSNQPQHF
TGTGCCTGGAGCCCGGACGGTAGCAATCAGCCCCAGCATTTT
>TRBV5-6|-|TRBJ1-2|-|14
CGSSYTDSFYGYTF
TGTGGCAGCAGCTACACGGACAGCTTCTATGGCTACACCTTC
>TRBV7-9|-|TRBJ1-1|TRBD1|15
CASSLGQGSNREAFF
TGTGCCAGCAGCTTAGGACAGGGGTCCAACCGTGAAGCTTTCTTT
>TRBV5-1|-|TRBJ2-1|TRBD1|15
CASSLLGQGADEQFF
TGCGCCAGCAGCTTGTTGGGACAGGGGGCCGATGAGCAGTTCTTC
>TRBV12-3/TRBV12-4|few|TRBJ2-1|-|15
CASTRGGERDNEQFF
TGTGCCAGCACAAGGGGCGGAGAGAGAGACAATGAGCAGTTCTTC
>TRBV11-2|-|TRBJ2-7|-|11
CASSLGLEQYF
TGTGCCAGCAGCTTGGGACTCGAGCAGTACTTC
>TRBV7-9|-|TRBJ2-7|-|12
CASQGGSYEQYF
TGTGCCAGCCAGGGGGGATCCTACGAGCAGTACTTC
>TRBV12-3/TRBV12-4|-|TRBJ1-1|-|14
CASSSYIGATEAFF
TGTGCCAGCAGTTCCTACATTGGGGCGACTGAAGCTTTCTTT
>TRBV29-1|-|TRBJ2-7|TRBD2|15
CSVPRTSGGTYEQYF
TGCAGCGTACCGAGGACTAGCGGGGGAACCTACGAGCAGTACTTC
>TRBV7-9|few|TRBJ2-5|-|15
CASSKPGQHQETQYF
TGTGCCAGCAGCAAACCGGGACAACACCAAGAGACCCAGTACTTC
>TRBV5-1|-|TRBJ1-1|-|15
CASSLVGVMNTEAFF
TGCGCCAGCAGCTTGGTTGGTGTAATGAACACTGAAGCTTTCTTT
>TRBV7-9|few|TRBJ2-3|-|15
CASSSSGGPTDTQYF
TGTGCCAGCAGCTCGTCGGGGGGCCCCACAGATACGCAGTATTTT
>TRBV12-3/TRBV12-4|few|TRBJ2-1|-|13
CASLSRPSPEQFF
TGTGCCAGCTTATCTCGGCCCTCACCGGAGCAGTTCTTC
>TRBV27|-|TRBJ2-7|-|12
CASRASDYEQYF
TGTGCCAGCAGAGCTAGCGACTACGAGCAGTACTTC
>TRBV24-1|few|TRBJ2-3|-|19
CATSDYLPMHSRYTDTQYF
TGTGCCACCAGTGATTATCTCCCTATGCATTCTAGGTACACAGATACGCAGTATTTT
>TRBV7-9|many|TRBJ2-1|-|15
CASSPTGNLYNEQFF
TGTGCCAGCAGCCCAACAGGGAACCTATACAATGAGCAGTTCTTC